This entry lists 6 T cell receptor beta chains sequenced from one sample in a study of T cells in Graves' hyperthyroidism and ophthalmopathy. There were TCR beta CDR3 regions amplified from RNA transcripts. TCR CDR3 regions were first amplified by RT-PCR with HTBI primers. One entry per CDR3 protein results from TCRdb running MiXCR on the multiplex PCR reads. Altogether some 340,000 distinct CDR3 sequences are present, approximately 13% being singletons, with the ten largest covering 34%. Sequenced material: blood. The receptors come from a middle-aged woman with Graves' ophthalmopathy.

This clonotype was detected ten times or more. The rearrangement joins TRBV5-1 to TRBJ2-2; no reliable D call. The CDR3 contains 16 residues. V was shortened by 0 bases and J by 5 bases, with 14 bases between the two germline ends. The germline CDR1 and CDR2 sequences are SGHRS and YFSETQ. CDR3 nucleotides: TGCGCCAGCAGCTTGGACGGACGGGCGAGAACCGGGGAGCTGTTTTTT. Translation gives CASSLDGRARTGELFF. The whole variable domain, filled in from reference TRBV5-1 and TRBJ2-2, reads KAGVTQTPRYLIKTRGQQVTLSCSPISGHRSVSWYQQTPGQGLQFLFEYFSETQRNKGNFPGRFSGRQFSNSRSEMNVSTLELGDSALYLCASSLDGRARTGELFFGEGSRLTVL.

As for this clonotype: A much bigger clone sits one base away, suggesting this may be a read error. The chain recombines TRBV20-1 with TRBJ2-7; TRBD2 aligns across 11 bases. This CDR3 is 17 amino acids long. The germline V gene has CDR1 DFQATT and CDR2 SNEGSKA (reference sequence). The CDR3 loop is CSARDRASGGPSSEQYF. CDR3 nucleotide sequence: TGCAGTGCTAGAGATAGGGCTAGCGGGGGGCCATCCTCCGAGCAGTACTTC.

This clonotype was seen ten or more times. Written as DNA, the CDR3 is TGTGCCAGCAGCTTAGTGGGAGGGGGGAGGACTGAAGCTTTCTTT. Translating it yields CASSLVGGGRTEAFF. The chain recombines TRBV7-2 with TRBJ1-1, with D perhaps TRBD1 (6 bases). Trimming took off 1 base at V and 5 bases at J, with 14 bases between the two ends. CDR3 size: 15 residues. Germline assignment: CDR1 SGHTA and CDR2 FQGNSA.

This clonotype has ten or more counts. This chain links TRBV27 with TRBJ1-2; 12 nucleotides match TRBD1. Germline CDR1 MNHEY, CDR2 SMNVEV (reference sequence). J was trimmed by 7 bases and V by 5 bases; bases with no gene match: 8. This CDR3 spans 15 amino acids. The CDR3 spells CASSQTGTGGLGYTF. The DNA of the CDR3 is TGTGCCAGCAGTCAAACCGGGACAGGGGGCCTTGGCTACACCTTC.

The rearrangement uses TRBV9 and TRBJ2-7; 10 bases are shared with TRBD2. This CDR3 has 16 amino acids. The V segment lost 4 bases and the J segment 0 bases; nucleotides outside the gene matches: 7. CDR1 is SGDLS and CDR2 is YYNGEE in the germline V gene. The CDR3 nucleotides are TGTGCCAGCAGCACCTCTAGCGGGAGCCCCTCCTACGAGCAGTACTTC. Its protein is CASSTSSGSPSYEQYF.

This clonotype has at least ten counts. The CDR3 coding sequence is TGTGCCAGCAGTTCAGGACTGGGGGACGAGCAGTACTTC. This sequence encodes CASSSGLGDEQYF. This chain uses TRBV28 with TRBJ2-7; possibly TRBD1 or TRBD2 for D (5 bases each). Trimming stripped 4 bases from V and 5 bases from J, with 12 bases between. This CDR3 comprises 13 residues. Germline V CDR1 and CDR2: MDHEN, SYDVKM.